The 27 T cell receptor beta chains presented below share a single source sample, sequenced in a study of T cell responses to AZD1222 COVID-19 vaccine. Clones were read by immunoSEQ multiplex PCR, and TCRdb kept only the in-frame ones, dropping some. The sample gives some 170,000 clones, around 89% of which show up once; roughly 4% is in the top ten. The sample was peripheral blood, taken 28 days after the second AZD1222 dose. The source of these receptors is an adult who received the AZD1222 COVID-19 vaccine.

V and J are TRBV4-3 and TRBJ1-1; D not certain. The CDR3 has 13 amino acids. Germline CDR1 is LGHNA and CDR2 is YSLEER. The V gene lost 4 bases and the J gene lost 1 base, with 7 bases spanning the gap. CDR3 coding DNA: TGCGCCAGCAGCCCCATGCGGAACACTGAAGCTTTCTTT. Its protein is CASSPMRNTEAFF.

The J gene is TRBJ1-5, the V gene TRBV10-2; 7 nucleotides agree with TRBD1. Germline V gene sequence: CDR1 WSHSY, CDR2 SAAADI. The CDR3 length is 16 residues. With 6 bases clipped from V and 0 bases from J, the junction kept 8 bases outside the gene matches. The CDR3 region has the DNA TGCGCCAGCAGAGGTGGACAGGAACATAGCAATCAGCCCCAGCATTTT. As protein: CASRGGQEHSNQPQHF.

V is TRBV5-5 and J is TRBJ1-5; D is unresolved. The germline V and J ends were trimmed by 1 base and 0 bases, with 17 bases remaining between them. In germline, CDR1 is SGHKS, CDR2 YYEKEE (reference sequence). The CDR3 sequence is 18 residues long. Written as DNA, the CDR3 is TGTGCCAGCAGCTTGTTGGTGGTGAGGCAGAATAGCAATCAGCCCCAGCATTTT. Translated, it gives CASSLLVVRQNSNQPQHF.

This clone was recorded only once. The J gene is TRBJ1-2, the V gene TRBV27; D remains unclear. The germline V gene encodes CDR1 MNHEY and CDR2 SMNVEV (reference sequence). The CDR3 has 13 residues. The V gene lost 6 bases and the J gene lost 1 base, with 9 bases spanning the gap. CDR3 amino acids: CASSYRNNYGYTF. The CDR3 DNA reads as TGTGCCAGCAGCTATAGAAATAACTATGGCTACACCTTC.

CDR3 amino acids: CASPQGRYGYTF. In nucleotides, the CDR3 is TGTGCCTCCCCCCAGGGACGATATGGCTACACCTTC. V usage is TRBV30 and J usage is TRBJ1-2; TRBD1 is a possible D gene (5 bases). There are 12 residues in the CDR3. The V end was cut by 7 bases, the J end by 5 bases, with 14 bases between. CDR1 is GTSNPN, CDR2 SVGIG, per germline (reference sequence).

The V and J genes are TRBV6-2 or TRBV6-3 and TRBJ2-7; no clear D. This CDR3 contains 11 residues. Germline loops: CDR1 MNHEY, CDR2 SVGEGT. Between the trimmed V and J ends, which lost 2 bases and 7 bases, there was a span of 6 bases. DNA of the CDR3: TGTGCCAGCAGTTACCTCAGGGAGCAGTACTTC. It codes for CASSYLREQYF.

This chain uses TRBV4-3 with TRBJ1-6, with D unresolved. CDR1 and CDR2 (germline): LGHNA, YSLEER. V dropped 1 base and J dropped 5 bases, with 12 bases sitting between them. The CDR3 loop spans 16 amino acids. The CDR3 here is CASSQGPLRHNSPLHF. Here the CDR3 DNA reads TGCGCCAGCAGCCAAGGACCGCTCCGTCATAATTCACCCCTCCACTTT.

This clone has a handful of counts. The chain employs TRBV7-2 and TRBJ2-6; D is unclear. The CDR3 runs 18 residues. From germline, CDR1 is SGHTA and CDR2 FQGNSA. Deletions cut 1 base from V and 4 bases from J, with 17 bases between. This CDR3 reads CASSLVGLTLRGANVLTF. CDR3 DNA: TGTGCCAGCAGCTTAGTCGGCTTAACCCTGCGGGGGGCCAACGTCCTGACTTTC.

The V and J genes are TRBV5-4 and TRBJ2-5; 10 nucleotides match TRBD2. Germline assignment: CDR1 SGHNT and CDR2 YYREEE (reference sequence). The CDR3 totals 14 residues. V lost 5 bases and J lost 2; bases outside the gene matches: 3. CDR3 nucleotides: TGTGCCAGCAGACCAGCGGGGGGGCAAGAGACCCAGTACTTC. Translated, it gives CASRPAGGQETQYF.

This rearrangement joins TRBV7-3 to TRBJ2-1; maybe TRBD1 (6 bases). Germline assignment: CDR1 SGHTA and CDR2 FQGTGA. V gave up 5 bases and J gave up 5 bases, with 13 bases separating them. This CDR3 has 14 amino acids. This chain's CDR3 is CASSQRRTDNEQFF. As DNA, the CDR3 is TGTGCCAGCAGCCAGAGGAGGACAGACAATGAGCAGTTCTTC.

The chain links TRBV12-3 or TRBV12-4 to TRBJ2-7, with 7 bases aligning to TRBD2. J lost 6 bases, V lost 6 bases, and 8 bases had no gene match. This CDR3 contains 13 residues. The DNA for the CDR3 is TGTGCCAGCAGCGTGAGGGAGGGTCGCGAGCAGTACTTC. Translation gives CASSVREGREQYF.

V and J are TRBV2 and TRBJ1-5, with D tentatively TRBD1 (5 bases). The CDR3 contains 14 residues. Germline CDR1 is SNHLY and CDR2 is FYNNEI. V shed 6 bases and J shed 5 bases, with 14 bases lying between them. CDR3 protein: CASRFDSHYQPQHF. The CDR3, as DNA: TGTGCCAGCAGATTCGACAGCCACTATCAGCCCCAGCATTTT.

This chain joins TRBV10-1 and TRBJ2-4; 9 bases line up with TRBD1. In germline, CDR1 is WNHNN, CDR2 SYGVQD (reference sequence). With V trimmed by 6 bases and J by 2 bases, 11 bases remained unmatched. The length of the CDR3 is 17 residues. The CDR3 region has the DNA TGCGCCAGCAGCCCCTGGACCGGACAGGGGACCAAAAACATTCAGTACTTC. This encodes CASSPWTGQGTKNIQYF.

The V gene is TRBV3-1 (or the pseudogene TRBV3-2), the J gene TRBJ2-3; D is unclear. The CDR3 extends over 11 amino acids. Germline CDR1 is LGHDT and CDR2 is YNNKEL (reference sequence). Trimming shortened V by 2 bases and J by 3 bases, and 0 bases separated the two germline ends. CDR3 residues: CASSQTDTQYF. In DNA, the CDR3 is TGTGCCAGCAGCCAAACAGATACGCAGTATTTT.

The V gene is TRBV19, the J gene TRBJ2-6; no clear D. The CDR3 length is 12 residues. Germline loops: CDR1 LNHDA, CDR2 SQIVND (reference sequence). V lost 10 bases to trimming and J lost 5 bases, with 9 bases between them. DNA of the CDR3: TGTGCCACGGAAAGCTGGGCCAACGTCCTGACTTTC. This gives the protein CATESWANVLTF.

The chain links TRBV6-1 to TRBJ1-2; no firm D call. V was clipped by 0 bases and J by 3 bases, with 11 bases between them. From germline, CDR1 is MNHNS and CDR2 SASEGT. The CDR3 runs to 15 residues. The CDR3 DNA sequence: TGTGCCAGCAGTGAAGCGGGCAGGAGTGACTATGGCTACACCTTC. Translating it yields CASSEAGRSDYGYTF.

The chain joins TRBV2 to TRBJ2-7; 7 nucleotides align to TRBD1. V shed 6 bases and J 2 bases; nucleotides not matched to a gene: 7. CDR1 is SNHLY and CDR2 is FYNNEI in the germline V gene. The CDR3 sequence is 14 residues long. The CDR3 here is CASRYRQGTYEQYF. In DNA form, the CDR3 reads TGTGCCAGCAGGTACCGACAGGGAACCTACGAGCAGTACTTC.

This clone was seen only once. The chain is built from TRBV4-1 and TRBJ1-2; D is undetermined. With 4 bases removed from V and 2 bases from J, the gap between germline ends came to 23 bases. This CDR3 has 18 amino acids. Germline V gives CDR1 MGHRA, CDR2 YSYEKL. CDR3 bases: TGCGCCAGCAGCCCCCTTAAAGCGGTTGGCAGCGAAAACTATGGCTACACCTTC. The encoded protein is CASSPLKAVGSENYGYTF.

In DNA, the CDR3 is TGTGCCAGCAGCCCCCAAACGGGACCCTATTCACCCCTCCACTTT. As protein: CASSPQTGPYSPLHF. The rearrangement links TRBV11-2 to TRBJ1-6; D is possibly TRBD1 (5 bases). Per the germline V gene, CDR1 is SGHAT and CDR2 is FQNNGV. V lost 5 bases to trimming and J lost 8 bases, with 16 bases between them. The CDR3 covers 15 residues.

The CDR3 DNA reads as TGTGCCTGGAGTCCCCGGGGGACTGCCGAAGCTTTCTTT. It encodes CAWSPRGTAEAFF. The gene calls are TRBV30 and TRBJ1-1; D is possibly TRBD1 (5 bases). The V and J ends lost 2 bases and 8 bases respectively, with 15 bases between them. Germline CDR1 and CDR2: GTSNPN and SVGIG (reference sequence). The CDR3 loop spans 13 amino acids. Full variable domain (missing parts from reference TRBV30 and TRBJ1-1): SQTIHQWPATLVQPVGSPLSLECTVEGTSNPNLYWYRQAAGRGLQLLFYSVGIGQISSEVPQNLSASRPQDRQFILSSKKLLLSDSGFYLCAWSPRGTAEAFFGQGTRLTVV.

The chain joins TRBV3-1 (or the pseudogene TRBV3-2) to TRBJ1-2; D possibly corresponds to TRBD1 (5 bases). The CDR3 has 16 amino acids. V lost 0 bases to trimming and J lost 2 bases, with 13 bases between them. Germline V gene lookup returns CDR1 LGHDT and CDR2 YNNKEL (reference sequence). The CDR3 nucleotides read TGTGCCAGCAGCCAAGAAAGAGGGGAGCCCAACTATGGCTACACCTTC. The encoded protein is CASSQERGEPNYGYTF.

This chain links TRBV7-2 with TRBJ2-2; D unclear. V was pared by 3 bases and J by 0 bases, with 11 bases between. The CDR3 length is 16 residues. CDR1 and CDR2 (germline): SGHTA, FQGNSA. The CDR3 spells CASSFKHLANTGELFF. The CDR3 DNA reads TGTGCCAGCAGCTTTAAACACCTCGCGAACACCGGGGAGCTGTTTTTT. Using reference TRBV7-2 and TRBJ2-2 for the parts outside the CDR3, the full variable domain is GAGVSQSPSNKVTEKGKDVELRCDPISGHTALYWYRQSLGQGLEFLIYFQGNSAPDKSGLPSDRFSAERTGGSVSTLTIQRTQQEDSAVYLCASSFKHLANTGELFFGEGSRLTVL.

This clone occurred once. This sequence joins TRBV7-9 and TRBJ1-1; 10 bases are shared with TRBD1. V shed 5 bases, J shed 5 bases, and the junction held 5 bases outside the gene matches. Per germline, CDR1 SEHNR and CDR2 FQNEAQ (reference sequence). This CDR3 is 14 amino acids long. DNA for the CDR3: TGTGCCAGCAGCCGGGGACAGGGGTTTACTGAAGCTTTCTTT. Translated, it gives CASSRGQGFTEAFF.

V gene TRBV12-1 combines with J gene TRBJ1-1. TRBV12-1 is a listed pseudogene. This CDR3 contains 16 residues. The CDR3 sequence: CASSFVGDWWNTEAFF. The CDR3 DNA sequence: TGTGCCAGCAGCTTTGTAGGGGACTGGTGGAACACTGAAGCTTTCTTT.

The gene calls are TRBV30 and TRBJ1-5; TRBD1 might be the D (5 bases). Germline V CDR1 and CDR2: GTSNPN, SVGIG (reference sequence). The CDR3 sequence is 12 residues long. Between the trimmed V and J ends, which lost 1 base and 7 bases, there was a span of 8 bases. This CDR3 reads CAWSGGVQPQHF. The CDR3 bases are TGTGCCTGGAGTGGAGGGGTCCAGCCCCAGCATTTT.

The chain uses TRBV12-3 or TRBV12-4 and TRBJ1-1; the D gene is possibly TRBD1 (5 bases). This CDR3 spans 13 amino acids. V lost 9 bases, J lost 4 bases, and 15 bases lay in between. DNA of the CDR3: TGTGCCAGTAACATATTGGGGGTCACTGAAGCTTTCTTT. The encoded protein is CASNILGVTEAFF.

The rearrangement uses TRBV19 and TRBJ1-1, with D uncertain. Trimming took off 3 bases at V and 2 bases at J, with 13 bases between the two ends. CDR1 is LNHDA and CDR2 is SQIVND in the germline V gene (reference sequence). This CDR3 region has 15 residues. CDR3 bases: TGTGCCAGTAGTATGACGACCTCTCTTAACACTGAAGCTTTCTTT. Protein product: CASSMTTSLNTEAFF.